This T cell receptor (beta chain) came from a study of OX40 agonist ivuxolimab in advanced cancers. Regarding the study in general: The costimulatory receptor OX40 (CD134) was targeted by ivuxolimab, a fully human IgG2 agonistic monoclonal antibody. Intravenous ivuxolimab was administered to patients every 2 weeks at six dose levels: 0.01, 0.1, 0.3, 1.5, 3 and 10 mg/kg. Of the 52 patients in dose escalation, about 19 had hepatocellular carcinoma, about 15 had melanoma, 9 had renal cell carcinoma and 9 had head and neck cancer. In the dose-escalation cohort, roughly 80% of patients were male, and the mean age was around 60 years, with a range of 23 to 79. Prior anti-PD-1, anti-PD-L1 or anti-CTLA-4 therapy was permitted, and checkpoint inhibitors had been received by about 37% of dose-escalation patients. Three dose-escalation patients achieved partial responses, one with hepatocellular carcinoma and two with cutaneous melanoma. Peripheral TCRbeta sequencing aimed to test whether ivuxolimab altered TCR sequence diversity and caused clonal T-cell expansion. The paper describes the monotherapy dose-escalation part (N of about 54 patients) of the phase I trial of ivuxolimab. The research as a whole found: Which antigens the clonally expanded peripheral T cells were specific for was not determined. In the 0.1-3.0 mg/kg groups, partial responders had among the lowest normalized peripheral clonal expansion, particularly in CD8+ T cells. After ivuxolimab, expanded clones were on average more numerous among CD8+ T cells than among CD4+ T cells. Low levels of normalized T-cell clonal expansion were also seen in some nonresponding patients. At doses of 0.1 to 3.0 mg/kg, clonal expansion of both CD4+ and CD8+ T cells in blood was seen between baseline and week 6.

Comments on this clone: Its binding antigen is unknown. No per-base quality is available; no much larger clone lies one base away.

Patients with a history of autoimmune disease or receiving systemic immunosuppression were excluded from the trial. Peripheral blood for TCR sequencing was drawn from every dose cohort at baseline, at cycle 4 day 1 and at cycle 7 day 1. Samples came from an open-label, multicenter, first-in-human phase I dose-escalation trial of ivuxolimab. Adults with locally advanced or metastatic melanoma, renal cell, hepatocellular, or head and neck squamous cell carcinoma were enrolled in the trial. CD4+ and CD8+ T cells were sorted separately from peripheral blood before TCR sequencing. To sequence the TCRbeta CDR3 region, genomic DNA was isolated from the sorted cells. The immunoSEQ Assay was used for sequencing of TCRbeta CDR3 regions. This immuneACCESS table, as held by TCRdb, lists in-frame sequences with V and J called but not all clones. Of the missing ones, under half trace to an unresolved V gene in checked studies; the others have no known cause. The sample contains tens of thousands of clones, about 88% of them found a single time. The ten most abundant clones make up 2.4% of the sample.

Material: CD4+ or CD8+ T cells sorted from blood, obtained in a trial of the OX40 agonist ivuxolimab. This sequence originates from an adult with an advanced solid tumor such as melanoma, head and neck, liver or kidney cancer.

The CDR3 protein sequence reads: CASSSTGGKGNYGYTF. The DNA sequence follows: TGTGCCAGTAGTTCCACAGGGGGCAAGGGTAACTATGGCTACACCTTC. This receptor chain uses TRBV19 and TRBJ1-2, and 9 bases in between align with TRBD1. The CDR3 sequence holds 16 residues, the cysteine and phenylalanine included. Here the CDR3 DNA is all that survives: 48 bases in frame from base 1. From a lookup of the germline V gene (reference sequence), CDR1 and CDR2 are LNHDA and SQIVND. For this chain, trimming is 5 bases at the V end and 1 base at the J end, and the number of junction bases without a gene match is 8.